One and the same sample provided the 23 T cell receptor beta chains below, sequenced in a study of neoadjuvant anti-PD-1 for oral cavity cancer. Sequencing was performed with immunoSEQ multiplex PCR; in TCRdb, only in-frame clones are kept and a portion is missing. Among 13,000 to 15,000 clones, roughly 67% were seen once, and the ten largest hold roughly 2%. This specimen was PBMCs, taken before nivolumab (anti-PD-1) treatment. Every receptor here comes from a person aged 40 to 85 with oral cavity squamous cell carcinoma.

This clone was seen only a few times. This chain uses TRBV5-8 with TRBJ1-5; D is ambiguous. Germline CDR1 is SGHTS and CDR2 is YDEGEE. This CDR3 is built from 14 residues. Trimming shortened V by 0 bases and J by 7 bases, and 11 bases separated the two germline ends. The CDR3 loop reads CASSLGQRNQPQHF. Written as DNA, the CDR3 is TGTGCCAGCAGCTTGGGCCAGCGGAACCAGCCCCAGCATTTT.

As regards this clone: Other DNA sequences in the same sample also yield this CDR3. The CDR3 protein is CAWSVRRADTQYF. CDR3 bases: TGTGCCTGGAGTGTACGGAGGGCAGATACGCAGTATTTT. This chain links TRBV30 with TRBJ2-3; D might be TRBD2 (6 bases). V was shortened by 0 bases and J by 4 bases, with 8 bases between the two germline ends. Germline V lookup: CDR1 GTSNPN, CDR2 SVGIG (reference sequence). The CDR3 extends over 13 amino acids.

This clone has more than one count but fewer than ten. The CDR3 protein is CASSLVLHLSSGNTIYF. CDR3 DNA sequence: TGTGCCAGCAGCTTAGTGCTCCACTTGTCCTCTGGAAACACCATATATTTT. The gene calls are TRBV7-2 and TRBJ1-3; D gene uncertain. The length of the CDR3 is 17 residues. The germline V gene encodes CDR1 SGHTA and CDR2 FQGNSA. V lost 1 base and J 0 bases, leaving 13 bases between the germline ends.

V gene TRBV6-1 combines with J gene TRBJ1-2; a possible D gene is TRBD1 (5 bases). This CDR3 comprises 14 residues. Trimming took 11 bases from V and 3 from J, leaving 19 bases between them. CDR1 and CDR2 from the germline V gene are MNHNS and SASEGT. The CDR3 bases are TGTGCCCACAAGGAGGCAGGGTACGACTATGGCTACACCTTC. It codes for CAHKEAGYDYGYTF.

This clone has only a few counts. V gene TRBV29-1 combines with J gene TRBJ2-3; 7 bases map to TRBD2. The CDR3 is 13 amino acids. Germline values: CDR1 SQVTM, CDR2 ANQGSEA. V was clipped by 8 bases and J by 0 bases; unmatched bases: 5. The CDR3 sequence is CSTSGTSTDTQYF. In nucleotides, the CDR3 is TGCAGCACGAGCGGGACCAGCACAGATACGCAGTATTTT.

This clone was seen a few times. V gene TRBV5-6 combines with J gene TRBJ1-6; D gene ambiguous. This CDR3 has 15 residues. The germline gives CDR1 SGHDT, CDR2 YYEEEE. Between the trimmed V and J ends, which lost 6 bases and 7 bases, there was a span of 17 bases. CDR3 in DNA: TGTGCCAGCAACCCGGAGGGATCTGGCAATTCACCCCTCCACTTT. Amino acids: CASNPEGSGNSPLHF.

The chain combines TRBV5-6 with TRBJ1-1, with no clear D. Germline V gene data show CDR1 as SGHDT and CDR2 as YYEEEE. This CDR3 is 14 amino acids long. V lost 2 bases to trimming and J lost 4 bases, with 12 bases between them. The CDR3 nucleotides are TGTGCCAGCAGCTTAAAAGCCAGAGGCACTGAAGCTTTCTTT. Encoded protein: CASSLKARGTEAFF.

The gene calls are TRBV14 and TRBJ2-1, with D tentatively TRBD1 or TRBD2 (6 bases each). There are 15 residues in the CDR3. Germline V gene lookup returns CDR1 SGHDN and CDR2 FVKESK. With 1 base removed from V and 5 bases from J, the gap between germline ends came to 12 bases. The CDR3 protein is CASSQAGAANNEQFF. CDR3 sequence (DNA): TGTGCCAGCAGCCAAGCGGGGGCGGCTAACAATGAGCAGTTCTTC. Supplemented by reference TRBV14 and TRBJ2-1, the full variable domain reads EAGVTQFPSHSVIEKGQTVTLRCDPISGHDNLYWYRRVMGKEIKFLLHFVKESKQDESGMPNNRFLAERTGGTYSTLKVQPAELEDSGVYFCASSQAGAANNEQFFGPGTRLTVL.

CDR3 protein: CASSPVGLAGVDTQYF. The DNA for the CDR3 is TGTGCCAGCAGCCCGGTCGGACTAGCGGGAGTGGATACGCAGTATTTT. This rearrangement joins TRBV5-4 to TRBJ2-3; TRBD2 matches at 13 bases. The CDR3 consists of 16 residues. The germline gives CDR1 SGHNT, CDR2 YYREEE (reference sequence). J was trimmed by 6 bases and V by 4 bases; bases with no gene match: 8.

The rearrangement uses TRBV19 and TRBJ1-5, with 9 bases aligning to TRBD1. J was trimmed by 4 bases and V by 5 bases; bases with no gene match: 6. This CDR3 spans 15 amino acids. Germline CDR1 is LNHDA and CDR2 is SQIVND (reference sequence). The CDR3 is CASSGDRAGNQPQHF. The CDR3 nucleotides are TGTGCCAGTAGTGGGGACAGGGCGGGAAATCAGCCCCAGCATTTT.

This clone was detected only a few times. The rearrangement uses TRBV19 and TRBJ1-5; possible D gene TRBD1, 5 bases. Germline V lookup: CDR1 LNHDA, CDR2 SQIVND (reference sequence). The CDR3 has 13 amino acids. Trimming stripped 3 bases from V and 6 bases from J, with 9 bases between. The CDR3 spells CASSIPRVQPQHF. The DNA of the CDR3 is TGTGCCAGTAGTATCCCCAGGGTTCAGCCCCAGCATTTT.

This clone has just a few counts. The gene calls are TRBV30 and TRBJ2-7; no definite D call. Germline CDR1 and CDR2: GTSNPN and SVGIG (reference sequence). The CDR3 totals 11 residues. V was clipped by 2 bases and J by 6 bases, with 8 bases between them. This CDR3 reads CAWSLGSEQYF. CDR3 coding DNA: TGTGCCTGGAGTCTTGGGTCCGAGCAGTACTTC.

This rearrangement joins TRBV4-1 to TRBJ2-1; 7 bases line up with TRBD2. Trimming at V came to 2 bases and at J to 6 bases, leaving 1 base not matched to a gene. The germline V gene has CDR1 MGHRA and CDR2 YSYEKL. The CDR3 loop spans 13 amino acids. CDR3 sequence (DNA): TGCGCCAGCAGCCAAAGCGGGACCAATGAGCAGTTCTTC. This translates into CASSQSGTNEQFF.

CDR3 protein: CASTARPGTDTQYF. The CDR3 nucleotides read TGTGCCAGCACGGCAAGGCCAGGCACAGATACGCAGTATTTT. The chain joins TRBV6-5 to TRBJ2-3; no firm D call. Germline CDR1 and CDR2: MNHEY and SVGAGI. This CDR3 has 14 residues. Trimming removed 7 bases from V and 1 base from J, with 12 bases in between.

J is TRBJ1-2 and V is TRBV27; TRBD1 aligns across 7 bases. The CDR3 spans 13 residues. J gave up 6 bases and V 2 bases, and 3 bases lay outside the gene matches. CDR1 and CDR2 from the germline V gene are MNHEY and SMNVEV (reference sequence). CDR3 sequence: CASSLRQGHGYTF. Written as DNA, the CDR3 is TGTGCCAGCAGTTTAAGACAGGGACATGGCTACACCTTC.

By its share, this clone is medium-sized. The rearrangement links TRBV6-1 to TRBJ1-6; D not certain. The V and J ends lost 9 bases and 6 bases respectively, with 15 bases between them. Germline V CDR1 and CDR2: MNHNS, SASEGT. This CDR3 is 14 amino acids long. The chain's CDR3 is CASSRGPGNSPLHF. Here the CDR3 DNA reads TGTGCCAGTTCACGAGGGCCGGGTAATTCACCCCTCCACTTT.

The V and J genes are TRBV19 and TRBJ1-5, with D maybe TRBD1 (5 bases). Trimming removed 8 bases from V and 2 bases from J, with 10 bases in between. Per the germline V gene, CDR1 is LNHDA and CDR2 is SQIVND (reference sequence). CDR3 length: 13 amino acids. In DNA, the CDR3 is TGTGCCAGTGCATCCAGGGGCAATCAGCCCCAGCATTTT. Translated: CASASRGNQPQHF.

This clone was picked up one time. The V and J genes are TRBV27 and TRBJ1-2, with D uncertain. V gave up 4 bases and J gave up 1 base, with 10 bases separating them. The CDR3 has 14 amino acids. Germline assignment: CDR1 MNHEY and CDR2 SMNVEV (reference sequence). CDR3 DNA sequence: TGTGCCAGCAGTTCTAACAGACTTAACTATGGCTACACCTTC. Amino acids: CASSSNRLNYGYTF.

The CDR3 DNA reads TGTGCCAGCAGCTTATCGGCCGGTACCGGGGAGCTGTTTTTT. Protein product: CASSLSAGTGELFF. The chain is built from TRBV11-2 and TRBJ2-2; no clear D gene. In germline, CDR1 is SGHAT, CDR2 FQNNGV. The CDR3 is made up of 14 amino acids. Trimming removed 2 bases at V and 5 bases at J, with 9 bases between.

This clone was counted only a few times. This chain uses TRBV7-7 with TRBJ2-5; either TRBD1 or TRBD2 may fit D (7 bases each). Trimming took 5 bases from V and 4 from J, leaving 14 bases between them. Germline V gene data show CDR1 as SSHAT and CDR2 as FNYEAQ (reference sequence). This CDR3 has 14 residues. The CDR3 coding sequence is TGTGCCAGCAGCGGCAGGGGGGGGCTAGAGACCCAGTACTTC. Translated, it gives CASSGRGGLETQYF.

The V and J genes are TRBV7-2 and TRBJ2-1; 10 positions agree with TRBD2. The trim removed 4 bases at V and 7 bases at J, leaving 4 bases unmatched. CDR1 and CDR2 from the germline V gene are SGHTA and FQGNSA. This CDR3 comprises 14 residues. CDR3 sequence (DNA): TGTGCCAGCAGCTCTAGCGGGAGAGGTAATGAGCAGTTCTTC. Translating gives CASSSSGRGNEQFF.

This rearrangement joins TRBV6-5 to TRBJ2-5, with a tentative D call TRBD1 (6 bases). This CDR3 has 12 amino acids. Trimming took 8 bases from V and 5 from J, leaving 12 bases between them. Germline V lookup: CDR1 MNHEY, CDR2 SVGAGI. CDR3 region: CASGRGTETQYF. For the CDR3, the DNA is TGTGCCAGCGGCAGGGGAACGGAGACCCAGTACTTC.

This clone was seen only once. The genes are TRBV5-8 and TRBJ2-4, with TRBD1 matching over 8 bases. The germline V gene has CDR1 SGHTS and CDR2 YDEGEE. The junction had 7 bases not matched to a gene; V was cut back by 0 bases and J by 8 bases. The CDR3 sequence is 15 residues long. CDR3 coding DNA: TGTGCCAGCAGCTTGGGTCAGGGGGCAATTGACATTCAGTACTTC. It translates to CASSLGQGAIDIQYF.